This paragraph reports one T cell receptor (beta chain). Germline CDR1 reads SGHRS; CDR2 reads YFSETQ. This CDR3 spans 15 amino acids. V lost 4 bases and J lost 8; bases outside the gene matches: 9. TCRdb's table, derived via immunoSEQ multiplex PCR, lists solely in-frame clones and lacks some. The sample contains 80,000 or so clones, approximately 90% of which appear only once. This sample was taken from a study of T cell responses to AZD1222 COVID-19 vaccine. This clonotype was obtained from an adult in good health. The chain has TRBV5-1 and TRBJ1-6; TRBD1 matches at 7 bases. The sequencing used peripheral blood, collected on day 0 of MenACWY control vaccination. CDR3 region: CASSREGQRDSPLHF. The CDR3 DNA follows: TGCGCCAGCAGCCGCGAGGGACAGCGAGATTCACCCCTCCACTTT. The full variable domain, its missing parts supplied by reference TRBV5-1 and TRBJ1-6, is KAGVTQTPRYLIKTRGQQVTLSCSPISGHRSVSWYQQTPGQGLQFLFEYFSETQRNKGNFPGRFSGRQFSNSRSEMNVSTLELGDSALYLCASSREGQRDSPLHFGNGTRLTVT.